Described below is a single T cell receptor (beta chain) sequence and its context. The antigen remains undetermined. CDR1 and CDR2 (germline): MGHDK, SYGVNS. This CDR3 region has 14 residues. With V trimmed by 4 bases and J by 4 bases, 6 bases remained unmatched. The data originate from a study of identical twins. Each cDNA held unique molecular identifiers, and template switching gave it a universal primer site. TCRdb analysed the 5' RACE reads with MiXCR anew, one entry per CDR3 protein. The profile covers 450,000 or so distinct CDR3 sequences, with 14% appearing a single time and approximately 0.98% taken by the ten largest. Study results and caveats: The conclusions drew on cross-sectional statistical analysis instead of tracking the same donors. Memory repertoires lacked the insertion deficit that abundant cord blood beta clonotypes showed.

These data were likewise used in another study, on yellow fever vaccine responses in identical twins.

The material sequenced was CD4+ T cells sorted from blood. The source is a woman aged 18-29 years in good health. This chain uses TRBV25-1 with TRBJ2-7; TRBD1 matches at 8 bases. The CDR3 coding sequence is TGTGCCAGCAGTGCGACAGGGGCCGTTTACGAGCAGTACTTC. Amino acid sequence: CASSATGAVYEQYF.